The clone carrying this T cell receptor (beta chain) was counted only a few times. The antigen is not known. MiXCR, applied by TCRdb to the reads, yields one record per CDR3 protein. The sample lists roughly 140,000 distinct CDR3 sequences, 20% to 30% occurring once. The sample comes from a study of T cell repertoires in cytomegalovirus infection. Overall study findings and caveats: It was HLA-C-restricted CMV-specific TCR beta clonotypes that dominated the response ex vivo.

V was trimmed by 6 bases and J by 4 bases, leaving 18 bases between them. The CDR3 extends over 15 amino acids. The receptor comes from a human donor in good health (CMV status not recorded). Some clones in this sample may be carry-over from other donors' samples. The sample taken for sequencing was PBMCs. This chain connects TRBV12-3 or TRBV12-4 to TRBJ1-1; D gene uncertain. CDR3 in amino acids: CASSPKLGMITEAFF. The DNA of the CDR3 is TGTGCCAGCAGCCCGAAACTCGGCATGATCACTGAAGCTTTCTTT.